What follows describes a single T cell receptor beta chain. Its target is not known. These data are taken from a study of cytomegalovirus exposure and HLA in healthy donors. General study results and limits: Some V segments, including TRBV6-2 and TRBV6-3, were excluded as indistinguishable. Analysis performed later showed TCR beta chains linked to HLA being more clonally expanded than equally common others. Generally TCR sequences proved uncommon, though certain public TCRs appeared in numerous donors. About 90% or about 30% of the time was how often most TCR beta V segments were productive, according to an earlier analysis.

PCR employed 60 Vbeta and 13 Jbeta primers. Profiled with immunoSEQ multiplex PCR; TCRdb holds only in-frame clones, not every one. The table shows about 300,000 clones, with roughly 85% occurring only once. The CDR3 runs 12 residues. V was shortened by 6 bases and J by 5 bases, with 9 bases between the two germline ends. The germline V gene has CDR1 SGHRS and CDR2 YFSETQ. The sample consisted of PBMCs. V usage is TRBV5-1 and J usage is TRBJ2-1; no clear D gene. The source of this sequence is a man aged 40-55 years in good health and CMV-seropositive. In DNA form, the CDR3 reads TGCGCCAGCACCGCTCGGGACAATGAGCAGTTCTTC. Residues: CASTARDNEQFF. The variable domain in full, with the rest retrieved from reference TRBV5-1 and TRBJ2-1, is KAGVTQTPRYLIKTRGQQVTLSCSPISGHRSVSWYQQTPGQGLQFLFEYFSETQRNKGNFPGRFSGRQFSNSRSEMNVSTLELGDSALYLCASTARDNEQFFGPGTRLTVL.